This TCR beta chain originates from a study of cytomegalovirus exposure and HLA in healthy donors. This clone was seen just once. With 60 Vbeta and 13 Jbeta primers, the PCR was carried out. Method: immunoSEQ multiplex PCR; TCRdb's copy keeps in-frame clones and lacks some. The data contain around 140,000 clones, 77% of them singletons. Germline CDR1 reads SEHNR; CDR2 reads FQNEAQ (reference sequence). This CDR3 has 16 residues. V gave up 1 base and J gave up 3 bases; unmatched junction bases: 4. The rearrangement uses TRBV7-9 and TRBJ1-5; 9 bases align to TRBD1. The TCR originated in a woman aged 40-49 years in good health and CMV-seronegative. The sequencing input was PBMCs. The CDR3 loop reads CASSLGRDRDNQPQHF. CDR3 sequence (DNA): TGTGCCAGCAGCTTAGGGAGGGACAGGGACAATCAGCCCCAGCATTTT.